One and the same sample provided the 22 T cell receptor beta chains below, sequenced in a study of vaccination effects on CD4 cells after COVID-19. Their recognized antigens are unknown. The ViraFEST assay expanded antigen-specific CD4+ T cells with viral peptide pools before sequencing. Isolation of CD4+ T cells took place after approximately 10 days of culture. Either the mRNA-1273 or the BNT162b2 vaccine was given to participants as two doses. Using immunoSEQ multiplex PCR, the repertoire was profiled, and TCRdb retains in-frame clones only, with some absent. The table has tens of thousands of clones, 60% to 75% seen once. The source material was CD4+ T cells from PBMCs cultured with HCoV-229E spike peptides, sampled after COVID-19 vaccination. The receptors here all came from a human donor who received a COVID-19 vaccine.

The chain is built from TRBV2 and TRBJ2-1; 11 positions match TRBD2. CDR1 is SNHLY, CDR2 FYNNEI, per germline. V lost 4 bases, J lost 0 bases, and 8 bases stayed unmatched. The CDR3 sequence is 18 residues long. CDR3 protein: CASSVTSGGRSSYNEQFF. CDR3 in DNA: TGTGCCAGCAGTGTCACTAGCGGGGGCCGTAGCTCCTACAATGAGCAGTTCTTC.

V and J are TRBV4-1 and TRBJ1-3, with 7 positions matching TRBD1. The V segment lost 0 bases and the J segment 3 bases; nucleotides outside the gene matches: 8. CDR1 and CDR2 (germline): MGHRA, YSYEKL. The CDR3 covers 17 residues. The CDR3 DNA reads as TGCGCCAGCAGCCAAGAAGGGGGCGGTGTGGGTGGAAACACCATATATTTT. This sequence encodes CASSQEGGGVGGNTIYF.

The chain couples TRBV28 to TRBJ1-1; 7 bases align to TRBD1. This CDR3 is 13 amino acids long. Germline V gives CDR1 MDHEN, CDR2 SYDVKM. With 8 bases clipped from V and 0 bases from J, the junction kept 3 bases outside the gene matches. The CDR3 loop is CASAQGVNTEAFF. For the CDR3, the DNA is TGTGCCAGCGCTCAGGGGGTGAACACTGAAGCTTTCTTT.

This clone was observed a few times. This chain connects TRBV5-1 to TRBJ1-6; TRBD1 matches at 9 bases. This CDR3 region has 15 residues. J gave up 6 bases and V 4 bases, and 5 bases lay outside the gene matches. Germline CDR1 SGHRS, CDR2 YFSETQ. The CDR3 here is CASSKQGAGNSPLHF. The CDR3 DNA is TGCGCCAGCAGCAAACAGGGGGCAGGTAATTCACCCCTCCACTTT.

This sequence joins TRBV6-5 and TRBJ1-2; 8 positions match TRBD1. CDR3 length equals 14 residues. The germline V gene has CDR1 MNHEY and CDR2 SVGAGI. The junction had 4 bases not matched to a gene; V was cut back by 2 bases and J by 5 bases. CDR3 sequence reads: CASSYDRGSYGYTF. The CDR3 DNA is TGTGCCAGCAGTTACGACAGGGGAAGTTATGGCTACACCTTC.

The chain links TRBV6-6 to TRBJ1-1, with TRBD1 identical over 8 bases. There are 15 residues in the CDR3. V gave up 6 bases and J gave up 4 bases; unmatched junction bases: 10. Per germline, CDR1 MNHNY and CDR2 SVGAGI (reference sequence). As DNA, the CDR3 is TGTGCCAGCAGCCCATTCCAGGGGGCGAGCACTGAAGCTTTCTTT. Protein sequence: CASSPFQGASTEAFF.

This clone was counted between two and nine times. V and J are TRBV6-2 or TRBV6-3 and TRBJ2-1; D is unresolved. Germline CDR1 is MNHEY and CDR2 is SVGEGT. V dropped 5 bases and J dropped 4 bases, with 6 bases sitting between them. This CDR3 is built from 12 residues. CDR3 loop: CASSGRYNEQFF. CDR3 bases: TGTGCCAGCAGTGGGCGGTACAATGAGCAGTTCTTC.

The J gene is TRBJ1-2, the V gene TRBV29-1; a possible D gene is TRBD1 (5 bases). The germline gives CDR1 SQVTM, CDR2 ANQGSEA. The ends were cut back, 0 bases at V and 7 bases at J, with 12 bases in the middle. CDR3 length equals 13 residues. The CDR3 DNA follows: TGCAGCGTTGAAGAATTTGCAGGGAGTGGCTACACCTTC. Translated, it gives CSVEEFAGSGYTF.

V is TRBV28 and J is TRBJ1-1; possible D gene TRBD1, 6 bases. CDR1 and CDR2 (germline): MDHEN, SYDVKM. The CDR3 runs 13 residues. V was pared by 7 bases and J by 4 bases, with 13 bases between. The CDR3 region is CASNQGGGTEAFF. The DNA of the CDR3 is TGTGCCAGCAACCAGGGAGGGGGCACTGAAGCTTTCTTT.

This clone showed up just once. The CDR3 reads CASRGSTDTQYF. The CDR3 DNA sequence: TGCGCCAGCAGGGGCTCCACAGATACGCAGTATTTT. The V and J genes are TRBV5-1 and TRBJ2-3; D is unresolved. Trimming left V 5 bases short and J 2 bases short, with 6 bases between. CDR3 length: 12 residues. Germline CDR1 SGHRS, CDR2 YFSETQ.

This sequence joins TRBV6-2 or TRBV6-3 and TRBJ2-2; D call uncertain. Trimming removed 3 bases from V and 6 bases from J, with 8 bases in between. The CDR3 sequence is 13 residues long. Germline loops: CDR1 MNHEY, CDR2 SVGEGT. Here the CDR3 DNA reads TGTGCCAGCAGTTATCTCATCGCCGGGGAGCTGTTTTTT. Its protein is CASSYLIAGELFF.

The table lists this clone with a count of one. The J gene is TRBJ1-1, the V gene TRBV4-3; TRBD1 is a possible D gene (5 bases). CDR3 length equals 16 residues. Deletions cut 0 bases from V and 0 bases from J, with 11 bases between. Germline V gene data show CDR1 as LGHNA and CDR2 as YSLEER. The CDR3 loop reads CASSQDRQGLNTEAFF. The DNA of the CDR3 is TGCGCCAGCAGCCAAGACCGCCAGGGACTGAACACTGAAGCTTTCTTT.

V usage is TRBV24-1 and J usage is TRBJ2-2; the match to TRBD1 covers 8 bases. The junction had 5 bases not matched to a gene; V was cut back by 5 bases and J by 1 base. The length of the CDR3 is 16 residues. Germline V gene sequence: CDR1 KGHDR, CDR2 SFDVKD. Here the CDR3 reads CATSGVGQVNTGELFF. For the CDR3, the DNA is TGTGCCACCAGTGGGGTGGGACAGGTGAACACCGGGGAGCTGTTTTTT.

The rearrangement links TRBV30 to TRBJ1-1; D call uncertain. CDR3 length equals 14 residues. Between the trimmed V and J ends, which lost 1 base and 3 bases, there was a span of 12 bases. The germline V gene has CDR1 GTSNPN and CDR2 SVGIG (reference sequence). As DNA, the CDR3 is TGTGCCTGGAGTGACGAAGGGATCGACACTGAAGCTTTCTTT. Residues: CAWSDEGIDTEAFF.

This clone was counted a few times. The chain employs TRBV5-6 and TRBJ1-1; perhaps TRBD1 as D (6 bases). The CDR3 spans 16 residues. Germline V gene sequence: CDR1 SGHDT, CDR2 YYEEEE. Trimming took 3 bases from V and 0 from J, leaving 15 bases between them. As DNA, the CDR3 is TGTGCCAGCAGCTCCCGCAGGGGACAATTGAACACTGAAGCTTTCTTT. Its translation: CASSSRRGQLNTEAFF.

CDR3 protein: CASSQGSTGSYEQYV. Here the CDR3 DNA reads TGTGCCAGCAGCCAAGGAAGTACAGGGAGTTACGAGCAGTACGTC. The J gene is TRBJ2-7, the V gene TRBV3-1 (or the pseudogene TRBV3-2); a weak D match, TRBD1 (6 bases). Germline V gene data show CDR1 as LGHDT and CDR2 as YNNKEL (reference sequence). This CDR3 contains 15 residues. The V gene lost 1 base and the J gene lost 4 bases, with 14 bases spanning the gap.

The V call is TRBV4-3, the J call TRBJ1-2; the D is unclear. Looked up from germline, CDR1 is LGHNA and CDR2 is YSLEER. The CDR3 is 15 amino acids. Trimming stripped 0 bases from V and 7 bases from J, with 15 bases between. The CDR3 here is CASSQDYGAASGYTF. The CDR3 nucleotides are TGCGCCAGCAGCCAAGATTATGGTGCAGCGAGTGGCTACACCTTC.

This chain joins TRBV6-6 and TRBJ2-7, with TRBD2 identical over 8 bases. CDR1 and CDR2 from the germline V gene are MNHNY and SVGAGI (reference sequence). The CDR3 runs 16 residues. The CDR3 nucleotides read TGTGCCAGCAGTAACTCCGGGGGGGCAAACCCCTACGAGCAGTACGTC. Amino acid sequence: CASSNSGGANPYEQYV.

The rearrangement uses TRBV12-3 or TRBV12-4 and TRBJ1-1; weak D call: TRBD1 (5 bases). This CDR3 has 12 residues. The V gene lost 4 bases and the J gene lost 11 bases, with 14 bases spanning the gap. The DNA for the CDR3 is TGTGCCAGCAGTTCCCTGGGGGAGCGGGCTTTCTTT. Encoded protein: CASSSLGERAFF.

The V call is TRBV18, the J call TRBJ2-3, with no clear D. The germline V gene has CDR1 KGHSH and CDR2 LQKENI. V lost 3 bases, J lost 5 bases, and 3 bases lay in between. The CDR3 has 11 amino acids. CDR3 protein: CASSPIDTQYF. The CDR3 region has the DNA TGTGCCAGCTCACCGATAGATACGCAGTATTTT.

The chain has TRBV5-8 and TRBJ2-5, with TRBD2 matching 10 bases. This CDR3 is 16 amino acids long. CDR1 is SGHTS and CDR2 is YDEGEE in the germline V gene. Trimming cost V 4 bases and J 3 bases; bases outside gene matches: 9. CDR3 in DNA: TGTGCCAGCAGCCACTATAGCGGGGGGCGAGAAGAGACCCAGTACTTC. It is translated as CASSHYSGGREETQYF.

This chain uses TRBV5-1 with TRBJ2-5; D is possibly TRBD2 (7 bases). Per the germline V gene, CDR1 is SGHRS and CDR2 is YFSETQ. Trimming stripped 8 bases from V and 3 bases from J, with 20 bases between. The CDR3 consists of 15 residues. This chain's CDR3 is CASGRGGGHEETQYF. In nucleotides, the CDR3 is TGCGCCAGTGGGCGTGGCGGGGGCCATGAAGAGACCCAGTACTTC.